These 32 T cell receptor beta chains share one sample of origin, sequenced in a study of regulatory T cells in long-lasting Graves disease. The time point here: newly diagnosed GD, antithyroid drugs for less than 3 months. The TCR library used RNA extracted from PBMCs. According to the study, TCR beta libraries were built with iRepertoire HTBI primers and CDR3-region Arm-PCR. TCRdb re-called the multiplex PCR reads through MiXCR, storing one row per CDR3 protein. The sample records hundreds of thousands of distinct CDR3 sequences, roughly 15% being singletons. The same specimen was also included in a second study, on T cells in Graves' hyperthyroidism and ophthalmopathy.

This material consisted of peripheral blood mononuclear cells (PBMCs), taken at new diagnosis, from a patient treated with antithyroid drugs. These receptors were taken from a woman in her twenties or thirties with Graves disease.

The sample holds many counts of this clonotype. The genes are TRBV28 and TRBJ2-1; D gene uncertain. The CDR3 is 16 residues long. The ends were cut back, 3 bases at V and 2 bases at J, with 14 bases in the middle. Germline V lookup: CDR1 MDHEN, CDR2 SYDVKM. In nucleotides, the CDR3 is TGTGCCAGCAGTTTGGTGGCAGGAATCACCTACAATGAGCAGTTCTTC. Translation: CASSLVAGITYNEQFF.

The gene calls are TRBV28 and TRBJ2-5, with 8 nucleotides matching TRBD2. The CDR3 covers 14 residues. Trimming took 6 bases from V and 7 from J; bases not matched to a gene: 10. The germline CDR1 and CDR2 sequences are MDHEN and SYDVKM. CDR3 coding DNA: TGTGCCAGCAGACCCGCCCGGGAGGGCGGGACCCAGTACTTC. Translation gives CASRPAREGGTQYF.

Here the CDR3 reads CSVEGANSGNTIYF. The DNA for the CDR3 is TGCAGCGTTGAGGGAGCAAACTCTGGAAACACCATATATTTT. The chain is built from TRBV29-1 and TRBJ1-3; D is ambiguous. Germline lookup yields CDR1 SQVTM and CDR2 ANQGSEA. V shed 3 bases and J shed 0 bases, with 9 bases lying between them. This CDR3 has 14 residues.

The chain joins TRBV6-1 to TRBJ1-5; D gene uncertain. The CDR3 runs to 13 residues. CDR1 MNHNS and CDR2 SASEGT come from the germline V gene. The V and J ends lost 3 bases and 5 bases respectively, with 8 bases between them. CDR3 bases: TGTGCCAGCAGTGAGGACGGGGATCAGCCCCAGCATTTT. This sequence encodes CASSEDGDQPQHF.

This clonotype has at least ten counts. The CDR3 protein is CASSPFVPYEQYF. Here the CDR3 DNA reads TGTGCCAGCAGCCCGTTCGTCCCCTACGAGCAGTACTTC. The V gene is TRBV28, the J gene TRBJ2-7; D is undetermined. The ends were cut back, 6 bases at V and 2 bases at J, with 11 bases in the middle. The CDR3 has 13 amino acids. The germline V gene has CDR1 MDHEN and CDR2 SYDVKM.

This sequence joins TRBV7-2 and TRBJ2-5; D is unresolved. The germline CDR1 and CDR2 sequences are SGHTA and FQGNSA. The CDR3 length is 14 residues. V lost 3 bases and J 5 bases, leaving 13 bases between the germline ends. The CDR3 loop is CASSFSSYGETQYF. CDR3 sequence (DNA): TGTGCCAGCAGCTTCAGCTCTTACGGGGAGACCCAGTACTTC.

The rearrangement links TRBV19 to TRBJ2-6, with D tentatively TRBD1 or TRBD2 (5 bases each). The V end lost 9 bases, the J end lost 1 base, and 13 bases lay between the germline ends. The CDR3 has 15 residues. Germline values: CDR1 LNHDA, CDR2 SQIVND (reference sequence). CDR3 DNA sequence: TGTGCCAGCTTATCGGGGCGGTCTGGGGCCAACGTCCTGACTTTC. Translation: CASLSGRSGANVLTF.

This clonotype was observed at least ten times. The J gene is TRBJ2-1, the V gene TRBV5-1, with 8 bases lining up with TRBD1. With V trimmed by 5 bases and J by 8 bases, 9 bases remained unmatched. There are 14 residues in the CDR3. CDR1 and CDR2 from the germline V gene are SGHRS and YFSETQ. The CDR3 nucleotides read TGCGCCAGCAGTCCGGGACAGGTCTTCGATGAGCAGTTCTTC. Protein: CASSPGQVFDEQFF. The full variable domain, its missing parts supplied by reference TRBV5-1 and TRBJ2-1, is KAGVTQTPRYLIKTRGQQVTLSCSPISGHRSVSWYQQTPGQGLQFLFEYFSETQRNKGNFPGRFSGRQFSNSRSEMNVSTLELGDSALYLCASSPGQVFDEQFFGPGTRLTVL.

This clonotype was found once. The V and J genes are TRBV28 and TRBJ2-2, with 7 bases fitting TRBD1. The CDR3 contains 16 residues. Germline loops: CDR1 MDHEN, CDR2 SYDVKM. Trimming at V came to 2 bases and at J to 5 bases, leaving 8 bases not matched to a gene. CDR3 bases: TGTGCCAGCAGTTTACCTCTCACAGGGGATACCGGGGAGCTGTTTTTT. Protein: CASSLPLTGDTGELFF.

This clonotype was recorded a few times. V gene TRBV28 combines with J gene TRBJ2-2; D unresolved. This CDR3 comprises 17 residues. Germline V lookup: CDR1 MDHEN, CDR2 SYDVKM. V dropped 3 bases and J dropped 3 bases, with 17 bases sitting between them. CDR3 amino acids: CASSFSVSGWDTGELFF. In nucleotides, the CDR3 is TGTGCCAGCAGTTTCTCGGTCTCCGGGTGGGACACCGGGGAGCTGTTTTTT. The whole variable domain, remainder taken from reference TRBV28 and TRBJ2-2, is DVKVTQSSRYLVKRTGEKVFLECVQDMDHENMFWYRQDPGLGLRLIYFSYDVKMKEKGDIPEGYSVSREKKERFSLILESASTNQTSMYLCASSFSVSGWDTGELFFGEGSRLTVL.

This clonotype was detected ten times or more. V and J are TRBV7-2 and TRBJ2-5; D could derive from TRBD1 or TRBD2 (5 bases each). Germline V gene sequence: CDR1 SGHTA, CDR2 FQGNSA. Trimming removed 5 bases at V and 5 bases at J, with 15 bases between. The CDR3 extends over 14 amino acids. The CDR3 nucleotides read TGTGCCAGCAGCGGGGACCTCCCCGGGGAGACCCAGTACTTC. As protein: CASSGDLPGETQYF.

This clonotype was recorded at least ten times. The chain couples TRBV28 to TRBJ1-2, with D maybe TRBD1 (5 bases). Trimming cost V 3 bases and J 7 bases, with 9 bases left between them. The CDR3 is made up of 12 amino acids. Per the germline V gene, CDR1 is MDHEN and CDR2 is SYDVKM. The CDR3 here is CASSFKGFGYTF. The CDR3 nucleotides are TGTGCCAGCAGTTTTAAGGGGTTTGGCTACACCTTC.

This clonotype was detected many times. This sequence joins TRBV28 and TRBJ1-1; D unclear. Germline values: CDR1 MDHEN, CDR2 SYDVKM. The CDR3 is made up of 14 amino acids. Trimming cost V 5 bases and J 4 bases, with 14 bases left between them. The CDR3 bases are TGTGCCAGCAGTACCAGAGTAGGATTCACTGAAGCTTTCTTT. Amino acids: CASSTRVGFTEAFF.

The gene calls are TRBV29-1 and TRBJ2-1; TRBD2 aligns across 11 bases. CDR1 is SQVTM and CDR2 is ANQGSEA in the germline V gene. The CDR3 sequence is 16 residues long. With V trimmed by 0 bases and J by 4 bases, 5 bases remained unmatched. CDR3 sequence reads: CSVEDPGLAEYNEQFF. Written as DNA, the CDR3 is TGCAGCGTTGAAGACCCGGGACTAGCGGAATACAATGAGCAGTTCTTC.

This clonotype has only a few counts. The chain carries TRBV30 and TRBJ2-5; maybe TRBD2 (6 bases). Germline loops: CDR1 GTSNPN, CDR2 SVGIG (reference sequence). CDR3 size: 13 residues. V lost 3 bases and J lost 5, with 13 bases in between. CDR3 sequence (DNA): TGTGCCTGGAGAACAACTAGCCTGGAGACCCAGTACTTC. Its translation: CAWRTTSLETQYF.

This chain links TRBV15 with TRBJ2-1, with 10 bases fitting TRBD2. J gave up 4 bases and V 6 bases, and 12 bases lay outside the gene matches. CDR1 and CDR2 (germline): LNHNV, YYDKDF (reference sequence). This CDR3 spans 17 amino acids. The chain's CDR3 is CATRGLAGAQAYNEQFF. The CDR3 DNA follows: TGTGCCACCAGGGGCCTAGCGGGAGCCCAGGCTTACAATGAGCAGTTCTTC.

This clonotype was found many times. The V call is TRBV11-1, the J call TRBJ2-1; D might be TRBD1 or TRBD2, each matching 6 bases. The CDR3 runs to 17 residues. The germline V and J ends were trimmed by 5 bases and 4 bases, with 21 bases remaining between them. CDR1 is SGHAT, CDR2 FQDESV, per germline (reference sequence). CDR3 sequence: CASSLGGTGVGYNEQFF. In nucleotides, the CDR3 is TGTGCCAGCAGCCTAGGGGGTACGGGAGTGGGGTACAATGAGCAGTTCTTC.

This sequence joins TRBV10-3 and TRBJ2-3, with no clear D. The CDR3 has 14 residues. Looked up from germline, CDR1 is ENHRY and CDR2 is SYGVKD. Trimming removed 6 bases at V and 5 bases at J, with 15 bases between. The CDR3 loop reads CAIREQARQDTQYF. The CDR3 DNA reads as TGTGCCATCAGGGAGCAGGCCAGGCAAGATACGCAGTATTTT.

The chain carries TRBV29-1 and TRBJ1-1; the D gene is possibly TRBD1 (6 bases). This CDR3 has 14 residues. Germline V CDR1 and CDR2: SQVTM, ANQGSEA. Trimming cost V 4 bases and J 1 base, with 13 bases left between them. In DNA form, the CDR3 reads TGCAGCGTTGGTTACAGGGCGGGGAACACTGAAGCTTTCTTT. Protein product: CSVGYRAGNTEAFF.

The chain combines TRBV12-3 or TRBV12-4 with TRBJ2-6, with 8 bases matching TRBD1. This CDR3 is built from 18 residues. V was pared by 6 bases and J by 2 bases, with 12 bases of the junction left unmatched. The CDR3, as DNA: TGTGCCAGCAGGCCCAGGGGGACAGGATTCACTGGGGCCAACGTCCTGACTTTC. It yields the protein CASRPRGTGFTGANVLTF.

This clonotype was detected many times. The CDR3 sequence is CASSQTQGSYNEQFF. In nucleotides, the CDR3 is TGTGCCAGCAGCCAGACACAGGGCTCCTACAATGAGCAGTTCTTC. This chain uses TRBV12-3 or TRBV12-4 with TRBJ2-1; D is perhaps TRBD1 (6 bases). The CDR3 totals 15 residues. V shed 6 bases and J shed 0 bases, with 12 bases lying between them.

The sample holds a few counts of this clonotype. J is TRBJ1-1 and V is TRBV6-1; D is perhaps TRBD1 (6 bases). CDR1 and CDR2 from the germline V gene are MNHNS and SASEGT. The CDR3 is made up of 17 amino acids. Trimming left V 6 bases short and J 7 bases short, with 27 bases between. CDR3 in amino acids: CASRNRRGAMGVGEAFF. The CDR3 region has the DNA TGTGCCAGCAGAAACCGTAGGGGGGCGATGGGGGTGGGTGAAGCTTTCTTT.

This clonotype was counted many times. This rearrangement joins TRBV28 to TRBJ1-1; D is unresolved. This CDR3 spans 14 amino acids. CDR1 and CDR2 from the germline V gene are MDHEN and SYDVKM. Deletions cut 2 bases from V and 3 bases from J, with 10 bases between. The CDR3 reads CASSLLGVDTEAFF. CDR3 DNA sequence: TGTGCCAGCAGTTTACTCGGGGTGGACACTGAAGCTTTCTTT.

The chain joins TRBV18 to TRBJ2-7; 11 bases are shared with TRBD1. V dropped 5 bases and J dropped 4; count of bases not matched to a gene: 10. This CDR3 has 16 amino acids. Germline lookup yields CDR1 KGHSH and CDR2 LQKENI. The CDR3 DNA sequence: TGTGCCAGCTCATATGGGACAGGGGGTGACAGGTACGAGCAGTACTTC. It is translated as CASSYGTGGDRYEQYF.

This clonotype was seen many times. The gene calls are TRBV28 and TRBJ1-5; D is ambiguous. CDR1 and CDR2 from the germline V gene are MDHEN and SYDVKM. Trimming removed 7 bases from V and 0 bases from J, with 10 bases in between. The CDR3 consists of 14 residues. CDR3 loop: CASIEANSNQPQHF. Written as DNA, the CDR3 is TGTGCCAGCATAGAAGCGAATAGCAATCAGCCCCAGCATTTT.

This clonotype has a handful of counts. CDR3 residues: CASVRETDSRREQYF. For the CDR3, the DNA is TGTGCCAGCGTAAGGGAGACTGACAGTAGGCGGGAGCAGTACTTC. The rearrangement joins TRBV11-1 to TRBJ2-7; D may be TRBD1 or TRBD2 (5 bases each). CDR3 length: 15 amino acids. Germline V gene data show CDR1 as SGHAT and CDR2 as FQDESV (reference sequence). V lost 8 bases and J 7 bases, leaving 24 bases between the germline ends.

The rearrangement links TRBV6-5 to TRBJ1-3; 8 positions match TRBD1. The CDR3 has 15 residues. Germline V gene lookup returns CDR1 MNHEY and CDR2 SVGAGI. The trim removed 2 bases at V and 5 bases at J, leaving 5 bases unmatched. The CDR3 loop is CASSYGGQERNTIYF. CDR3 DNA: TGTGCCAGCAGTTACGGGGGACAGGAGAGAAACACCATATATTTT.

V is TRBV12-3 or TRBV12-4 and J is TRBJ1-2; D is ambiguous. The CDR3 runs 13 residues. V lost 4 bases and J lost 4, with 10 bases in between. The CDR3 region is CASSSPGAYGYTF. The CDR3 region has the DNA TGTGCCAGCAGTTCGCCGGGTGCCTATGGCTACACCTTC.

This clonotype occurred a few times. The DNA of the CDR3 is TGTGCCAGCAGCGTAGCCGGGACAGGCCCCCCCTATAGCAATCAGCCCCAGCATTTT. Its translation is CASSVAGTGPPYSNQPQHF. V is TRBV9 and J is TRBJ1-5, with 8 bases aligning to TRBD1. The CDR3 is 19 residues long. V was clipped by 0 bases and J by 0 bases; unmatched bases: 11. Germline values: CDR1 SGDLS, CDR2 YYNGEE.

The chain recombines TRBV7-6 with TRBJ1-3, with a possible D match to TRBD1 (6 bases). The CDR3 is 15 residues long. Germline CDR1 reads SGHVS; CDR2 reads FNYEAQ. The V gene lost 1 base and the J gene lost 0 bases, with 7 bases spanning the gap. The CDR3 nucleotides are TGTGCCAGCAGCTTAGGGGACAACTCTGGAAACACCATATATTTT. This sequence encodes CASSLGDNSGNTIYF.

On this clonotype: With a much larger clone just one base away, this may be a read error. The chain carries TRBV7-9 and TRBJ2-5, with TRBD2 as a possible D gene (5 bases). The CDR3 is 14 residues long. Germline-derived CDR1 and CDR2 are SEHNR and FQNEAQ (reference sequence). CDR3: CAGSFFAGQETQYF. CDR3 bases: TGTGCCGGCAGCTTCTTCGCGGGTCAGGAGACCCAGTACTTC.

The table lists this clonotype with many counts. This rearrangement joins TRBV11-1 to TRBJ1-1; the D gene is possibly TRBD1 (5 bases). Germline V gives CDR1 SGHAT, CDR2 FQDESV (reference sequence). Trimming removed 6 bases at V and 0 bases at J, with 8 bases between. The CDR3 is 13 residues long. The CDR3 region is CASRGVMNTEAFF. Here the CDR3 DNA reads TGTGCCAGCAGAGGGGTCATGAACACTGAAGCTTTCTTT.